The next 26 T cell receptor beta chains were all read from a single sample in a study of blood T cell repertoires in COVID-19. TCRdb's copy holds only in-frame clones and misses some; the assay was immunoSEQ multiplex PCR. The data contain 350,000 to 400,000 clones, around 89% of them singletons. The sequencing sample was made of peripheral blood. The receptors were sampled from a man between 18 and 29 years old with active or convalescent COVID-19.

CDR3: CASSLPGLTERNNSPLHF. The CDR3 DNA sequence: TGTGCCAGCAGTTTACCCGGACTCACCGAACGGAATAATTCACCCCTCCACTTT. The V call is TRBV27, the J call TRBJ1-6; D is undetermined. This CDR3 has 18 residues. CDR1 and CDR2 (germline): MNHEY, SMNVEV (reference sequence). V lost 2 bases and J 5 bases, leaving 19 bases between the germline ends.

This chain links TRBV9 with TRBJ2-1; 9 bases match TRBD1. V trimming: 0 bases; J trimming: 4 bases; junction bases outside the gene matches: 5. Germline CDR1 reads SGDLS; CDR2 reads YYNGEE. This CDR3 contains 16 residues. In nucleotides, the CDR3 is TGTGCCAGCAGCGTAGTGGGGACAGGGTATTACAATGAGCAGTTCTTC. It codes for CASSVVGTGYYNEQFF. Variable domain in full (rest from reference TRBV9 and TRBJ2-1): DSGVTQTPKHLITATGQRVTLRCSPRSGDLSVYWYQQSLDQGLQFLIQYYNGEERAKGNILERFSAQQFPDLHSELNLSSLELGDSALYFCASSVVGTGYYNEQFFGPGTRLTVL.

The chain links TRBV9 to TRBJ2-3, with 8 bases identical to TRBD2. J gave up 6 bases and V 0 bases, and 9 bases lay outside the gene matches. This CDR3 region has 16 residues. Germline-derived CDR1 and CDR2 are SGDLS and YYNGEE. The CDR3 coding sequence is TGTGCCAGCAGCGTAGATGGGTCGGGAGGGCCGGATACGCAGTATTTT. Its translation is CASSVDGSGGPDTQYF.

This chain joins TRBV7-9 and TRBJ2-3; D is perhaps TRBD1 (6 bases). Germline V lookup: CDR1 SEHNR, CDR2 FQNEAQ (reference sequence). This CDR3 region has 15 residues. The ends were cut back, 3 bases at V and 2 bases at J, with 12 bases in the middle. Here the CDR3 DNA reads TGTGCCAGCAGCTTTCCCCGGACAGTCACAGATACGCAGTATTTT. It is translated as CASSFPRTVTDTQYF. The variable domain in full, with the rest retrieved from reference TRBV7-9 and TRBJ2-3, is DTGVSQNPRHKITKRGQNVTFRCDPISEHNRLYWYRQTLGQGPEFLTYFQNEAQLEKSRLLSDRFSAERPKGSFSTLEIQRTEQGDSAMYLCASSFPRTVTDTQYFGPGTRLTVL.

This chain's CDR3 is CASSVTGARGSYEQYF. CDR3 in DNA: TGTGCCAGCAGTGTGACAGGGGCGCGTGGCTCCTACGAGCAGTACTTC. J is TRBJ2-7 and V is TRBV6-2 or TRBV6-3; 8 bases line up with TRBD1. CDR3 length equals 16 residues. The V segment lost 5 bases and the J segment 0 bases; nucleotides outside the gene matches: 9. Germline CDR1 is MNHEY and CDR2 is SVGEGT.

The chain joins TRBV6-2 or TRBV6-3 to TRBJ1-5; no clear D gene. Germline CDR1 reads MNHEY; CDR2 reads SVGEGT. V was trimmed by 6 bases and J by 7 bases, leaving 13 bases between them. This CDR3 is built from 13 residues. The CDR3 sequence is CASSRGEEQPQHF. The CDR3 DNA reads TGTGCCAGCAGCCGCGGGGAGGAGCAGCCCCAGCATTTT.

V usage is TRBV28 and J usage is TRBJ2-7; D perhaps matches TRBD2 (5 bases). V gave up 3 bases and J gave up 3 bases, with 12 bases separating them. The CDR3 has 14 amino acids. CDR1 MDHEN and CDR2 SYDVKM come from the germline V gene. CDR3 DNA sequence: TGTGCCAGCAGTTTTCAGCGGTCCGTCTACGAGCAGTACTTC. Residues: CASSFQRSVYEQYF.

This clone was detected once. This sample also contains other DNA sequences that code for the same CDR3. The chain combines TRBV24-1 with TRBJ2-2; tentative D call: TRBD1 (5 bases). Between the trimmed V and J ends, which lost 9 bases and 5 bases, there was a span of 9 bases. Germline loops: CDR1 KGHDR, CDR2 SFDVKD. The CDR3 loop spans 12 amino acids. CDR3 sequence: CATSQGTGELFF. CDR3 nucleotide sequence: TGTGCCACCTCGCAGGGTACCGGGGAGCTGTTTTTT.

V is TRBV6-5 and J is TRBJ2-3; 8 bases agree with TRBD1. The CDR3 has 14 residues. Trimming removed 7 bases from V and 6 bases from J; junction bases left unmatched: 9. Germline V gene lookup returns CDR1 MNHEY and CDR2 SVGAGI. In nucleotides, the CDR3 is TGTGCCAGCAAGAAAGGACAGGGAACCGATACGCAGTATTTT. This codes for CASKKGQGTDTQYF.

Concerning this clone: A read error may account for a junction end that differs from germline. The rearrangement uses TRBV2 and TRBJ2-7, with D perhaps matching TRBD1 (6 bases). Germline-derived CDR1 and CDR2 are SNHLY and FYNNEI. The CDR3 length is 11 residues. CDR3 in amino acids: CASSEGSGVGF. As DNA, the CDR3 is TGTGCCAGCAGTGAAGGGTCAGGGGTCGGCTTC.

J is TRBJ2-2 and V is TRBV9; 12 bases line up with TRBD2. This CDR3 has 18 amino acids. V trimming: 4 bases; J trimming: 1 base; junction bases outside the gene matches: 8. CDR1 SGDLS and CDR2 YYNGEE come from the germline V gene. CDR3 amino acids: CASSSRLAGAKNTGELFF. The CDR3 coding sequence is TGTGCCAGCAGCTCCCGACTAGCGGGGGCTAAGAACACCGGGGAGCTGTTTTTT.

A remark on this clone: One end of the junction is discordant with germline, which a read error may explain. The CDR3 reads CASSPRRETWHF. The CDR3 nucleotides are TGTGCCAGCTCACCCCGCCGGGAAACTTGGCACTTC. The chain recombines TRBV18 with TRBJ2-7; the D gene is possibly TRBD2 (5 bases). The V gene's germline CDR1 is KGHSH and CDR2 LQKENI. This CDR3 has 12 residues.

V usage is TRBV24-1 and J usage is TRBJ2-5, with D maybe TRBD1 (5 bases). V was trimmed by 3 bases and J by 2 bases, leaving 12 bases between them. Germline CDR1 KGHDR, CDR2 SFDVKD. The length of the CDR3 is 15 residues. The CDR3 bases are TGTGCCACCAGTGATCATCTCGCAGGGCAAGAGACCCAGTACTTC. This gives the protein CATSDHLAGQETQYF.

The chain is built from TRBV4-1 and TRBJ2-7; 9 bases align to TRBD2. Germline CDR1 and CDR2: MGHRA and YSYEKL. The trim removed 5 bases at V and 6 bases at J, leaving 11 bases unmatched. CDR3 length: 15 residues. Here the CDR3 DNA reads TGCGCCAGCAGCTCCGATCGCGGGGGGGCGGGCGAGCAGTACTTC. Its protein is CASSSDRGGAGEQYF.

This chain joins TRBV7-9 and TRBJ2-2; D remains ambiguous. The V gene lost 7 bases and the J gene lost 0 bases, with 3 bases spanning the gap. The CDR3 has 12 amino acids. Germline values: CDR1 SEHNR, CDR2 FQNEAQ (reference sequence). The CDR3 protein is CASISNTGELFF. As DNA, the CDR3 is TGTGCCAGCATCTCGAACACCGGGGAGCTGTTTTTT.

The chain employs TRBV28 and TRBJ2-3; no reliable D call. This CDR3 has 16 residues. The V end lost 5 bases, the J end lost 2 bases, and 17 bases lay between the germline ends. Germline CDR1 is MDHEN and CDR2 is SYDVKM. CDR3 sequence: CASSTDRSFVTDTQYF. CDR3 DNA sequence: TGTGCCAGCAGTACCGACCGTAGCTTCGTCACAGATACGCAGTATTTT.

This chain uses TRBV19 with TRBJ2-1; D is uncertain. The CDR3 extends over 15 amino acids. Germline loops: CDR1 LNHDA, CDR2 SQIVND (reference sequence). The V end lost 1 base, the J end lost 2 bases, and 9 bases lay between the germline ends. CDR3 in amino acids: CASSIVGSTYNEQFF. For the CDR3, the DNA is TGTGCCAGTAGTATAGTGGGCAGCACCTACAATGAGCAGTTCTTC.

The genes are TRBV28 and TRBJ1-4; possible D gene TRBD1, 6 bases. Germline V CDR1 and CDR2: MDHEN, SYDVKM. The CDR3 has 14 amino acids. Trimming cost V 3 bases and J 8 bases, with 13 bases left between them. The CDR3 region is CASSFGGGREKLFF. As DNA, the CDR3 is TGTGCCAGCAGTTTCGGGGGGGGCAGGGAAAAACTGTTTTTT.

Details on this clone: Other DNA sequences in the sample encode the same CDR3. V usage is TRBV9 and J usage is TRBJ1-3, with D perhaps TRBD1 (5 bases). The germline gives CDR1 SGDLS, CDR2 YYNGEE. The CDR3 consists of 15 residues. V was trimmed by 0 bases and J by 0 bases, leaving 7 bases between them. For the CDR3, the DNA is TGTGCCAGCAGCGTAGTGGGGGGCTCTGGAAACACCATATATTTT. Translation gives CASSVVGGSGNTIYF.

The chain has TRBV15 and TRBJ1-1; D perhaps matches TRBD1 (5 bases). Germline assignment: CDR1 LNHNV and CDR2 YYDKDF (reference sequence). This CDR3 region has 15 residues. Trimming removed 0 bases at V and 3 bases at J, with 11 bases between. CDR3 sequence reads: CATSREQEGYTEAFF. CDR3 nucleotide sequence: TGTGCCACCAGCAGAGAGCAGGAGGGGTACACTGAAGCTTTCTTT.

This clone was observed a single time. The CDR3 DNA reads TGTGCCAGCAGCTTAAGTCGCAGGGGTGGCCCTGAAGCTTTCTTT. Translation: CASSLSRRGGPEAFF. The rearrangement uses TRBV7-8 and TRBJ1-1; D perhaps matches TRBD1 (6 bases). The V end was cut by 2 bases, the J end by 6 bases, with 16 bases between. There are 15 residues in the CDR3. Germline V lookup: CDR1 SGHVS, CDR2 FQNEAQ. The full variable domain, its missing parts supplied by reference TRBV7-8 and TRBJ1-1, is GAGVSQSPRYKVAKRGQDVALRCDPISGHVSLFWYQQALGQGPEFLTYFQNEAQLDKSGLPSDRFFAERPEGSVSTLKIQRTQQEDSAVYLCASSLSRRGGPEAFFGQGTRLTVV.

This clone was detected only a few times. V and J are TRBV29-1 and TRBJ1-2; D not certain. V was pared by 0 bases and J by 8 bases, with 10 bases between. Germline V lookup: CDR1 SQVTM, CDR2 ANQGSEA. This CDR3 comprises 12 residues. DNA of the CDR3: TGCAGCGTTGAAGATAAACCCGGGGGCTACACCTTC. Its translation is CSVEDKPGGYTF.

This clone was detected only once. The chain is built from TRBV9 and TRBJ1-1, with D maybe TRBD1 (5 bases). CDR3 size: 13 residues. The V end was cut by 0 bases, the J end by 6 bases, with 9 bases between. Germline CDR1 SGDLS, CDR2 YYNGEE. The CDR3, as DNA: TGTGCCAGCAGCGTAGGTGGCAGGGCTGAAGCTTTCTTT. This gives the protein CASSVGGRAEAFF. Supplemented by reference TRBV9 and TRBJ1-1, the full variable domain reads DSGVTQTPKHLITATGQRVTLRCSPRSGDLSVYWYQQSLDQGLQFLIQYYNGEERAKGNILERFSAQQFPDLHSELNLSSLELGDSALYFCASSVGGRAEAFFGQGTRLTVV.

The V call is TRBV27, the J call TRBJ2-1; a weak D match, TRBD1 (6 bases). V was trimmed by 5 bases and J by 6 bases, leaving 8 bases between them. The CDR3 contains 12 residues. Germline CDR1 and CDR2: MNHEY and SMNVEV (reference sequence). CDR3 nucleotide sequence: TGTGCCAGCAGTATGACAGGCAATGAGCAGTTCTTC. It is translated as CASSMTGNEQFF.

This chain uses TRBV9 with TRBJ1-3; D remains ambiguous. CDR1 and CDR2 from the germline V gene are SGDLS and YYNGEE. Trimming took off 3 bases at V and 2 bases at J, with 12 bases between the two ends. This CDR3 comprises 15 residues. CDR3 in DNA: TGTGCCAGCAGCGGGGTCGACACGCCTGGAAACACCATATATTTT. The encoded protein is CASSGVDTPGNTIYF.

The gene calls are TRBV19 and TRBJ1-6, with a weak D call TRBD1 (5 bases). Between the trimmed V and J ends, which lost 5 bases and 6 bases, there was a span of 14 bases. CDR3 size: 15 residues. The V gene's germline CDR1 is LNHDA and CDR2 SQIVND (reference sequence). CDR3 protein: CASSGRDWGNSPLHF. The CDR3 nucleotides are TGTGCCAGTAGTGGCAGGGACTGGGGTAATTCACCCCTCCACTTT. Supplemented by reference TRBV19 and TRBJ1-6, the full variable domain reads DGGITQSPKYLFRKEGQNVTLSCEQNLNHDAMYWYRQDPGQGLRLIYYSQIVNDFQKGDIAEGYSVSREKKESFPLTVTSAQKNPTAFYLCASSGRDWGNSPLHFGNGTRLTVT.